This TCR beta chain stems from a study of blood T cell repertoires in COVID-19. Study-wide context: The United States, Italy and Spain provided the acute and convalescent COVID-19 samples. PBMCs, B-cell-depleted T cells, or T cells provided the cDNA or gDNA that made up the material.

Per the study methods: It was from reference gene primer amplification that nucleated cell counts were estimated. Repertoires were generated with immunoSEQ multiplex PCR, while TCRdb's copy carries only in-frame clones and drops some. D and trimming were read from the DNA, whereas the V and J calls and clone size are those reported in that table. The sample shows some 170,000 clones, over 70% of them seen only once. Patients of the Seattle cohort, enrolled during active infection, were followed longitudinally. Germline V gene lookup returns CDR1 SGHDT and CDR2 YYEEEE. Germline trimming cut 4 bases from V and 2 bases from J; bases unmatched to any gene: 8. This CDR3 region has 17 residues.

Sequences were obtained from peripheral blood. The sequence derives from a woman aged 40 to 50 with COVID-19, enrolled during active disease. J is TRBJ1-5 and V is TRBV5-6; 11 bases match TRBD1. CDR3 nucleotide sequence: TGTGCCAGCAGCCTGGGACAGGGGGTAGTACGCAATCAGCCCCAGCATTTT. Translating it yields CASSLGQGVVRNQPQHF.